This T cell receptor beta chain was retrieved from a study of blood T cell repertoires in COVID-19. About the research overall: Acute-phase and convalescent COVID-19 samples originated in the United States, Italy and Spain.

The CDR3 covers 15 residues. CDR1 and CDR2 (germline): MGHRA, YSYEKL. The V end lost 1 base, the J end lost 4 bases, and 10 bases lay between the germline ends. In the source study's methods: Estimation of nucleated cell counts relied on the amplification of reference gene primers. TCRdb's copy holds only in-frame clones and misses some; the assay was immunoSEQ multiplex PCR. D and trimming were read from the DNA, whereas the V and J calls and clone size are those reported in that table. The sample lists more than 85,000 clones; approximately 88% were seen once. This TCR was recovered from a human donor in a cohort sampled during active COVID-19. This chain connects TRBV4-1 to TRBJ2-2; D is ambiguous. The sequenced material came from peripheral blood. CDR3: CASSQGDIGTGELFF. The CDR3 coding sequence is TGCGCCAGCAGCCAAGGAGACATTGGCACCGGGGAGCTGTTTTTT.